Sequencing of this TCR beta chain was carried out in a study of control samples from healthy donors and cancer patients. Method: immunoSEQ multiplex PCR; TCRdb's copy keeps in-frame clones and lacks some. The repertoire holds some 140,000 clones, with approximately 86% as singletons. Germline V gene sequence: CDR1 SGHAT, CDR2 FQNNGV. This CDR3 is 14 amino acids long. Trimming took 5 bases from V and 0 from J, leaving 9 bases between them. The sequenced sample was blood. The chain couples TRBV11-2 to TRBJ2-3; D unclear. The clonotype originates from a woman aged 25-40 years in good health. The CDR3 region is CASSPMTSTDTQYF. The CDR3 DNA reads TGTGCCAGCAGCCCAATGACTAGCACAGATACGCAGTATTTT.